This T cell receptor (beta chain) comes out of a study of blood T cell repertoires in COVID-19. CDR1 is MDHEN, CDR2 SYDVKM, per germline. The germline V and J ends were trimmed by 5 bases and 6 bases, with 20 bases remaining between them. CDR3 length: 16 amino acids. Profiled with immunoSEQ multiplex PCR; TCRdb holds only in-frame clones, not every one. The sample lists 95,000 or so clones; about four fifths were seen once. The TCR comes from a man at least 80 years old with COVID-19, enrolled during active disease. The material sequenced was peripheral blood. This rearrangement joins TRBV28 to TRBJ2-1; D remains unclear. In DNA, the CDR3 is TGTGCCAGCAGTCTTATGACAAGCTCACACTTCAATGAGCAGTTCTTC. Encoded protein: CASSLMTSSHFNEQFF.